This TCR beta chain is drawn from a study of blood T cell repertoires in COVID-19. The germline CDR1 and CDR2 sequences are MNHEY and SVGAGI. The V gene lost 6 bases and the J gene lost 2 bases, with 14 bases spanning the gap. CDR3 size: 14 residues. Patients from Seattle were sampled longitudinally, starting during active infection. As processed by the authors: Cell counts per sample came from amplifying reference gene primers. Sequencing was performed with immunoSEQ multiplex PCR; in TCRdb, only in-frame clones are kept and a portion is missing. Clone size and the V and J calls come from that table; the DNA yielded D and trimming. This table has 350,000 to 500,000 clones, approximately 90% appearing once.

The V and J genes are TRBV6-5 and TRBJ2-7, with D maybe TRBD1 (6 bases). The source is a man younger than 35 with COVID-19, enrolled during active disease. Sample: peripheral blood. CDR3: CASRRIGGTYEQYF. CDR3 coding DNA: TGTGCCAGCAGACGAATAGGGGGAACCTACGAGCAGTACTTC.